This record covers a single T cell receptor beta chain. Its antigen is not identified. V shed 3 bases and J shed 2 bases, with 9 bases lying between them. The CDR3 covers 14 residues. CDR1 is MRHNA and CDR2 is SNTAGT in the germline V gene. This sample is drawn from a study of shared clonotypes between healthy human individuals. Study overall: Researchers drew samples from a couple of women and a few men aged 18 to 49. Whole-study findings and limits: It was expected that sequencing depth would affect clonotype sharing among donors.

Data came from immunoSEQ multiplex PCR; TCRdb stores just in-frame clones and leaves some out. Of some 480,000 clones listed, 70% to 85% are singletons. This TCR derives from a woman aged 40 to 50 in good health. Some clones in this sample may be carry-over from other donors' samples. The chain recombines TRBV6-4 with TRBJ2-3, with a possible D match to TRBD2 (6 bases). What was sequenced was PBMCs. CDR3 region: CASSDGRDTDTQYF. CDR3 DNA sequence: TGTGCCAGCAGTGATGGGCGGGACACAGATACGCAGTATTTT.